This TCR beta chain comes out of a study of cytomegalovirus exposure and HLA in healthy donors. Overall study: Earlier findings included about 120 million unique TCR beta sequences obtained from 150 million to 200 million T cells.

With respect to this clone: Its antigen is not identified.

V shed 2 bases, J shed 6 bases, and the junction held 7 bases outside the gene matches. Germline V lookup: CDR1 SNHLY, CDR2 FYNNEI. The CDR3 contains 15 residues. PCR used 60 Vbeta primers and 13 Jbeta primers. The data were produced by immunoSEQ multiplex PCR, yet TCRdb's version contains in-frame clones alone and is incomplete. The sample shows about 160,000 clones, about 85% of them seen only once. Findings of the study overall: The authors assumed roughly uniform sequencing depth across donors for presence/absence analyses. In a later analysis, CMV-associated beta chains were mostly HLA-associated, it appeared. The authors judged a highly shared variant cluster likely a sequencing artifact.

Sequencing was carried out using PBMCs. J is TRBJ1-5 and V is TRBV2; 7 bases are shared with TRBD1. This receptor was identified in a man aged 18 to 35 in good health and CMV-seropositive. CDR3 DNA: TGTGCCAGCAGTGAATCGAAACAGGGGAGTCAGCCCCAGCATTTT. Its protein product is CASSESKQGSQPQHF. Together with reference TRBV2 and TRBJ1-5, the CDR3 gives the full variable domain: EPEVTQTPSHQVTQMGQEVILRCVPISNHLYFYWYRQILGQKVEFLVSFYNNEISEKSEIFDDQFSVERPDGSNFTLKIRSTKLEDSAMYFCASSESKQGSQPQHFGDGTRLSIL.